A single sample is the source of the 15 T cell receptor beta chains below, sequenced in a study of blood T cells in healthy people across ages. A sample-barcoded 5' primer and a J-beta primer mix were used in a second PCR of roughly 6 to 11 cycles. MiXCR, run by TCRdb on the 5' RACE reads, gives a single entry per CDR3 protein. The sample has roughly 700,000 distinct CDR3 sequences; approximately 49% are singletons. The sequenced sample was blood. Source of these receptors: a woman aged 55-70 years in good health.

The V and J genes are TRBV7-2 and TRBJ1-2; a weak D match, TRBD1 (6 bases). The germline V gene encodes CDR1 SGHTA and CDR2 FQGNSA. There are 14 residues in the CDR3. V was pared by 6 bases and J by 7 bases, with 18 bases between. CDR3 protein: CASSLVYRESGYTF. Written as DNA, the CDR3 is TGTGCCAGCAGTCTAGTGTACAGGGAGTCTGGCTACACCTTC.

This clonotype was seen many times. The chain has TRBV20-1 and TRBJ1-6, with D unclear. In germline, CDR1 is DFQATT, CDR2 SNEGSKA (reference sequence). The CDR3 covers 14 residues. V was shortened by 5 bases and J by 10 bases, with 18 bases between the two germline ends. The CDR3 DNA reads as TGCAGTGCTGGACCGGACGGCCCGGGGTCACCCCTCCACTTT. Encoded protein: CSAGPDGPGSPLHF.

The J gene is TRBJ2-1, the V gene TRBV27; the D gene is possibly TRBD2 (6 bases). This CDR3 has 11 amino acids. V was clipped by 10 bases and J by 9 bases, with 13 bases between them. The germline gives CDR1 MNHEY, CDR2 SMNVEV (reference sequence). The CDR3 region has the DNA TGTGCCACGGGTGGGAGGCGTGAGCAGTTCTTC. It is translated as CATGGRREQFF.

V is TRBV5-1 and J is TRBJ2-7; TRBD2 agrees at 9 bases. V shed 2 bases and J 5 bases; nucleotides not matched to a gene: 8. This CDR3 has 15 amino acids. Looked up from germline, CDR1 is SGHRS and CDR2 is YFSETQ. This chain's CDR3 is CASSFGRGGTDEQYF. The CDR3 DNA reads as TGCGCCAGCAGCTTCGGGCGGGGGGGCACCGACGAGCAGTACTTC. The variable domain in full, with the rest retrieved from reference TRBV5-1 and TRBJ2-7, is KAGVTQTPRYLIKTRGQQVTLSCSPISGHRSVSWYQQTPGQGLQFLFEYFSETQRNKGNFPGRFSGRQFSNSRSEMNVSTLELGDSALYLCASSFGRGGTDEQYFGPGTRLTVT.

The gene calls are TRBV20-1 and TRBJ2-3, with D perhaps matching TRBD1 (6 bases). CDR1 DFQATT and CDR2 SNEGSKA come from the germline V gene (reference sequence). V lost 0 bases to trimming and J lost 1 base, with 11 bases between them. The CDR3 totals 15 residues. The CDR3 reads CSARDGGLGTDTQYF. As DNA, the CDR3 is TGCAGTGCTAGAGATGGGGGCCTGGGCACAGATACGCAGTATTTT.

This clonotype was seen more than once but under ten times. V is TRBV4-1 and J is TRBJ2-7; D uncertain. Germline V lookup: CDR1 MGHRA, CDR2 YSYEKL. The V gene lost 0 bases and the J gene lost 3 bases, with 18 bases spanning the gap. The CDR3 loop spans 17 amino acids. As DNA, the CDR3 is TGCGCCAGCAGCCAAGAGTGGGCGGCCCACTCTATCTACGAGCAGTACTTC. This sequence encodes CASSQEWAAHSIYEQYF.

At least ten counts were recorded for this clonotype. This could be a read error, since a much larger clone is one nucleotide away. The J gene is TRBJ2-5, the V gene TRBV4-3; maybe TRBD2 (6 bases). The germline V gene has CDR1 LGHNA and CDR2 YSLEER. The V end lost 0 bases, the J end lost 11 bases, and 19 bases lay between the germline ends. CDR3 length: 15 amino acids. The CDR3 is CASSQELARFYEQYF. CDR3 bases: TGCGCCAGCAGCCAAGAGCTAGCGCGATTCTATGAGCAGTACTTC.

The rearrangement links TRBV21-1 to TRBJ2-7; the D call of TRBD2 is as the table states it, not checked on the DNA. TRBV21-1 is a pseudogene locus. The CDR3 length is 12 residues. CDR3 sequence: CASALSAGEQYF. The CDR3 nucleotides are TGTGCCAGCGCCCTCTCCGCAGGGGAGCAGTACTTC.

The rearrangement joins TRBV7-9 to TRBJ1-2; D unclear. The CDR3 loop spans 13 amino acids. V was cut by 8 bases and J by 3 bases, with 13 bases left in between. Germline CDR1 SEHNR, CDR2 FQNEAQ (reference sequence). The CDR3 region is CASGSLGYYGYTF. CDR3 in DNA: TGTGCCAGCGGATCCCTTGGATACTATGGCTACACCTTC.

The rearrangement links TRBV28 to TRBJ2-7; D unresolved. Matching the DNA end better, TRBJ2-5 makes the J call doubtful. Germline loops: CDR1 MDHEN, CDR2 SYDVKM. This CDR3 contains 14 residues. CDR3 DNA: TGTGCCAGCAGTTTGGTGGGAACCAGGGAGACCCAGTACTTC. Encoded protein: CASSLVGTRETQYF.

The chain links TRBV6-1 to TRBJ2-3, with 7 positions matching TRBD1. From germline, CDR1 is MNHNS and CDR2 SASEGT. The CDR3 contains 15 residues. J gave up 5 bases and V 7 bases, and 12 bases lay outside the gene matches. Here the CDR3 reads CASNRPGTDRDTQYF. The CDR3 region has the DNA TGTGCCAGCAATCGACCCGGGACAGACAGAGATACGCAGTATTTT.

This clonotype was counted between two and nine times. The DNA for the CDR3 is TGCGCCAGCAGCCAAGAACCCGGAAGGCCCTACAATGAGCAGTTCTTC. Residues: CASSQEPGRPYNEQFF. This chain links TRBV4-3 with TRBJ2-1; D not resolved. The CDR3 length is 16 residues. V was trimmed by 0 bases and J by 2 bases, leaving 11 bases between them. Germline V gene data show CDR1 as LGHNA and CDR2 as YSLEER.

This sequence joins TRBV9 and TRBJ2-3; a weak D match, TRBD1 (6 bases). CDR1 SGDLS and CDR2 YYNGEE come from the germline V gene. V lost 0 bases and J lost 4, with 6 bases in between. The CDR3 has 13 residues. As DNA, the CDR3 is TGTGCCAGCAGCGTAGACAGGGCAGATACGCAGTATTTT. It yields the protein CASSVDRADTQYF.

There are a few counts of this clonotype. V usage is TRBV9 and J usage is TRBJ2-5, with TRBD1 identical over 8 bases. CDR1 is SGDLS and CDR2 is YYNGEE in the germline V gene. Trimming cost V 4 bases and J 3 bases; bases outside gene matches: 11. The CDR3 is 16 residues long. The CDR3 DNA reads as TGTGCCAGCAGCATCGGACAGGGAGAGGGAGAAGAGACCCAGTACTTC. It encodes CASSIGQGEGEETQYF.

This clonotype appeared once. The chain is built from TRBV7-3 and TRBJ2-3; D is uncertain. The V end lost 1 base, the J end lost 6 bases, and 11 bases lay between the germline ends. The V gene's germline CDR1 is SGHTA and CDR2 FQGTGA. There are 14 residues in the CDR3. CDR3 DNA sequence: TGTGCCAGCAGCTTAAATCCTCGAGAGGATACGCAGTATTTT. Residues: CASSLNPREDTQYF.